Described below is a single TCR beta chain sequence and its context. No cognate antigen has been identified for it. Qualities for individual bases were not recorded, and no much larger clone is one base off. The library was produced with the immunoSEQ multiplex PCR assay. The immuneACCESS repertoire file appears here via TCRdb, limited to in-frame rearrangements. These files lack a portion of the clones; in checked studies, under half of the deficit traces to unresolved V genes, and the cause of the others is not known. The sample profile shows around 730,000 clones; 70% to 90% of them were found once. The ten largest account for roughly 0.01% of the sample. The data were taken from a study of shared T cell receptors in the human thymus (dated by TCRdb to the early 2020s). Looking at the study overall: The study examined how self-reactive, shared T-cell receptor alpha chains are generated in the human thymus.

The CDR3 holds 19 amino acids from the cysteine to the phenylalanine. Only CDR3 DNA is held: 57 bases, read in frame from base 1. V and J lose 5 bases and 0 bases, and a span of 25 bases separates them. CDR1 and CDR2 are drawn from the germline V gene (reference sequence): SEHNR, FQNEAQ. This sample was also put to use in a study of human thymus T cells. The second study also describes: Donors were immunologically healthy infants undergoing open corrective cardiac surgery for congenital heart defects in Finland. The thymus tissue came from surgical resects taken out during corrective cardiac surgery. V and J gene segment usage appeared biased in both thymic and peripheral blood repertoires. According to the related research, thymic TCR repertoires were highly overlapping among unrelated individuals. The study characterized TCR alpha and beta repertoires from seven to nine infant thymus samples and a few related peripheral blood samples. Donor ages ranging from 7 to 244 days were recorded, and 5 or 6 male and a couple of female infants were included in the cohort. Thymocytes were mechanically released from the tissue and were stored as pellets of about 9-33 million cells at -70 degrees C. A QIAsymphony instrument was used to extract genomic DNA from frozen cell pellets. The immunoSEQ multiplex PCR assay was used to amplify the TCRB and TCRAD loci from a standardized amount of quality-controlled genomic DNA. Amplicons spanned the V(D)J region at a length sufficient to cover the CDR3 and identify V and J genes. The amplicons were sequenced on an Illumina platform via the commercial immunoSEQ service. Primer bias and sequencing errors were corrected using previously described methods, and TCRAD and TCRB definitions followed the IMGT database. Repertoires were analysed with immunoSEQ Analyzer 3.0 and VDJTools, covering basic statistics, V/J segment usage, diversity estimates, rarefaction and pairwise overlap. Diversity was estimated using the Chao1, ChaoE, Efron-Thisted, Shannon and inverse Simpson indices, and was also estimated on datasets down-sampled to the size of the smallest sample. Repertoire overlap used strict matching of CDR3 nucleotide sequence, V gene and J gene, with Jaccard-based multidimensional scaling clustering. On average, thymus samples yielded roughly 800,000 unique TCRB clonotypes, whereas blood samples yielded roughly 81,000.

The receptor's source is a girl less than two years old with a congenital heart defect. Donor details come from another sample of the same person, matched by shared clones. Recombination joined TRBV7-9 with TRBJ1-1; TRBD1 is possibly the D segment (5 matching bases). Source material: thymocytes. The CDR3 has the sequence CASSGGGGDAGRLNTEAFF. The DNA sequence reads TGTGCCAGCAGCGGGGGGGGTGGCGATGCAGGGCGCCTGAACACTGAAGCTTTCTTT.